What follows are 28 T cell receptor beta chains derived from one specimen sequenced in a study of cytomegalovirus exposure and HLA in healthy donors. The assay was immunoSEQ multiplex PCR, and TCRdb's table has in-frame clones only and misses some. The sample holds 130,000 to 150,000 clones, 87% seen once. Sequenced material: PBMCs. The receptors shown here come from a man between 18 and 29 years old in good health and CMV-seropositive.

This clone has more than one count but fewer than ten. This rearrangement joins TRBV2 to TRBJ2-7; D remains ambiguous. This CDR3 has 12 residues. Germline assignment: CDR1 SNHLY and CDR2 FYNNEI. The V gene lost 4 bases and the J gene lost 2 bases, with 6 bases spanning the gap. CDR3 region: CASSVLTYEQYF. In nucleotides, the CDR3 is TGTGCCAGCAGTGTCTTAACCTACGAGCAGTACTTC.

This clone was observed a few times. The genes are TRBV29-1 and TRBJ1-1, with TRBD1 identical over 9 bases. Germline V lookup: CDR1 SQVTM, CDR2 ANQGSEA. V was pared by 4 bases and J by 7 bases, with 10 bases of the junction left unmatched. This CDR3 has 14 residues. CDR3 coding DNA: TGCAGCGTTGGCGGACAGGGGAACGGTGTTGAAGCTTTCTTT. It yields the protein CSVGGQGNGVEAFF.

CDR3 bases: TGTGCCAGCAGGATTGGAGACTATGGCTACACCTTC. It codes for CASRIGDYGYTF. The chain carries TRBV2 and TRBJ1-2; no reliable D call. V gave up 6 bases and J gave up 3 bases, with 8 bases separating them. Looked up from germline, CDR1 is SNHLY and CDR2 is FYNNEI. The CDR3 sequence is 12 residues long.

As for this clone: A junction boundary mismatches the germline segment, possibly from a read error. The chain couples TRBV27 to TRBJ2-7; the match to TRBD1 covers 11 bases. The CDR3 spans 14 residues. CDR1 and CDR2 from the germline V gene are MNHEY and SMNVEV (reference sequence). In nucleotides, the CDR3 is TGTGCCTGCAGCTTTGGCGGGACAGGGGGCGAGCAGTACTTC. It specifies CACSFGGTGGEQYF.

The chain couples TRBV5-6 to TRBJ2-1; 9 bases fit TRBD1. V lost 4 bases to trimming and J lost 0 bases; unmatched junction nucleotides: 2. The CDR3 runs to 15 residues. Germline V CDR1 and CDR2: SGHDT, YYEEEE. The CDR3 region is CASSRGQGSYNEQFF. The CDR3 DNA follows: TGTGCCAGCAGCAGGGGACAGGGCTCCTACAATGAGCAGTTCTTC.

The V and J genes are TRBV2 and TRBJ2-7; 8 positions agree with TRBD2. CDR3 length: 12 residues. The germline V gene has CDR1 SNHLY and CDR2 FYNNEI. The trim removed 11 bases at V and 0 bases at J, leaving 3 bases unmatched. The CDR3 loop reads CAGGTSSYEQYF. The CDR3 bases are TGTGCCGGAGGGACTAGCTCCTACGAGCAGTACTTC.

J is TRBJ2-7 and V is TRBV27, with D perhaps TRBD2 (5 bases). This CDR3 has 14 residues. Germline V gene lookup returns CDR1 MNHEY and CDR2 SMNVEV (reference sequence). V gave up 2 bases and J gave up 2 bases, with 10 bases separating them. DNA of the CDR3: TGTGCCAGCAGTTTAAGAGGGAACACCTACGAGCAGTACTTC. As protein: CASSLRGNTYEQYF.

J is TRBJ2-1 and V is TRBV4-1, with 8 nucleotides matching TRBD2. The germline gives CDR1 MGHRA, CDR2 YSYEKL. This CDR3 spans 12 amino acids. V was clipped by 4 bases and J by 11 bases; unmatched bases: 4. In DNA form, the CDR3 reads TGCGCCAGCAGCCCAGGGACTAGGAAGCAGTTCTTC. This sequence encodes CASSPGTRKQFF.

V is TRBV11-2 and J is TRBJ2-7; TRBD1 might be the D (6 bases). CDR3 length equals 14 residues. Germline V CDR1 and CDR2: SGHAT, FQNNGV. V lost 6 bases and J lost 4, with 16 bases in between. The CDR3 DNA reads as TGTGCCAGCAGTCTCAGGAGGACAGATTACGAGCAGTACTTC. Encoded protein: CASSLRRTDYEQYF.

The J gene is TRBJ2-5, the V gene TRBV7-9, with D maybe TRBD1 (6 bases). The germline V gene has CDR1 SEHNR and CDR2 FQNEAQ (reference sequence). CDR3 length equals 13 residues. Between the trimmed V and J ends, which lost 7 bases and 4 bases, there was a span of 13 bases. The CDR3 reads CASIIQGRETQYF. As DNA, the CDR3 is TGTGCCAGCATCATACAGGGTAGAGAGACCCAGTACTTC.

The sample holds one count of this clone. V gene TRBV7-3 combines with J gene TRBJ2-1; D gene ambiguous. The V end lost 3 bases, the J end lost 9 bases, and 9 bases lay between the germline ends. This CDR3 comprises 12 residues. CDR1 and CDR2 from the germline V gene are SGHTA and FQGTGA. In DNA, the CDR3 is TGTGCCAGCAGCTTTGGCGGAACTGAGCAGTTCTTC. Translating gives CASSFGGTEQFF.

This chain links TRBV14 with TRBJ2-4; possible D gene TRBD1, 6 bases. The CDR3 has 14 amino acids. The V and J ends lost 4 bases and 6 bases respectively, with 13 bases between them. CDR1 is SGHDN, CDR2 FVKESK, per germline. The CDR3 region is CASSRATGSNIQYF. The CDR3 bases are TGTGCCAGCAGCCGAGCGACAGGTTCAAACATTCAGTACTTC.

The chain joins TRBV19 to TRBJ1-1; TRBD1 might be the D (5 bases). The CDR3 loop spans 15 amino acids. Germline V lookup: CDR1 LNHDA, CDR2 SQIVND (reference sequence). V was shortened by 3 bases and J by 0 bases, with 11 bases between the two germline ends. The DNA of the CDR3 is TGTGCCAGTAGTATTTGGGGCGGAGTGAACACTGAAGCTTTCTTT. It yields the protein CASSIWGGVNTEAFF.

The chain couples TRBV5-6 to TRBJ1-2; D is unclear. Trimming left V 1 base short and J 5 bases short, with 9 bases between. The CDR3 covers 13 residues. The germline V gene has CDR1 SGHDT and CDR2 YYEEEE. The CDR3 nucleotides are TGTGCCAGCAGCTTGCAAGCAATATATGGCTACACCTTC. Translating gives CASSLQAIYGYTF. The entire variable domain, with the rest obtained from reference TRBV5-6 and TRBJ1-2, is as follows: DAGVTQSPTHLIKTRGQQVTLRCSPKSGHDTVSWYQQALGQGPQFIFQYYEEEERQRGNFPDRFSGHQFPNYSSELNVNALLLGDSALYLCASSLQAIYGYTFGSGTRLTVV.

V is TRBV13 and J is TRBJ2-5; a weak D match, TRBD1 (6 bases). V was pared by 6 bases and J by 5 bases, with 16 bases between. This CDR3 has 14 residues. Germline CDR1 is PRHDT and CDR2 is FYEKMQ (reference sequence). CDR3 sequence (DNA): TGTGCCAGCAGATCCCTGGGGGCCCTCGAGACCCAGTACTTC. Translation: CASRSLGALETQYF.

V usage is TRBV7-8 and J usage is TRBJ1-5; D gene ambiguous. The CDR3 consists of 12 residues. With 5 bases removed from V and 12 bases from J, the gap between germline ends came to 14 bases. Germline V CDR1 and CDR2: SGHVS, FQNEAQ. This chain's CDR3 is CASSPLNGGQHF. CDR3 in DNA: TGTGCCAGCAGCCCCCTGAACGGAGGCCAGCATTTT.

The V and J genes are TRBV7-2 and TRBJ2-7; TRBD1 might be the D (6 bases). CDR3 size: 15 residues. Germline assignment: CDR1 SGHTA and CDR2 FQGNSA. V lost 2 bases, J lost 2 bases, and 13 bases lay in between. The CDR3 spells CASSLSTGTAYEQYF. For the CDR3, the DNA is TGTGCCAGCAGCTTATCCACAGGGACCGCCTACGAGCAGTACTTC.

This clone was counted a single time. The CDR3 region has the DNA TGTGCCAGCAGCGTAGTACCTAGCGGGGAGGAGGATACGCAGTATTTT. Residues: CASSVVPSGEEDTQYF. The chain uses TRBV9 and TRBJ2-3; 9 nucleotides match TRBD2. CDR1 is SGDLS, CDR2 YYNGEE, per germline. V lost 0 bases, J lost 6 bases, and 8 bases stayed unmatched. This CDR3 region has 16 residues.

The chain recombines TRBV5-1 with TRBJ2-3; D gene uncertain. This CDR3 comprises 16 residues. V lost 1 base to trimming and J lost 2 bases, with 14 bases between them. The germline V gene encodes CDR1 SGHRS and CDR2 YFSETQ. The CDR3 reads CASSLTPRVTTDTQYF. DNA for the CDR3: TGCGCCAGCAGCTTGACCCCTCGAGTAACCACAGATACGCAGTATTTT.

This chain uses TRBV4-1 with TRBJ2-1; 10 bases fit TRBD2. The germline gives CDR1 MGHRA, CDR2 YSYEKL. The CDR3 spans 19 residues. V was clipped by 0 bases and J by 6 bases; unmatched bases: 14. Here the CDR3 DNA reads TGCGCCAGCAGCCAAGATTATCCCCCAGCGGGGGGGCCGGGCAATGAGCAGTTCTTC. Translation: CASSQDYPPAGGPGNEQFF.

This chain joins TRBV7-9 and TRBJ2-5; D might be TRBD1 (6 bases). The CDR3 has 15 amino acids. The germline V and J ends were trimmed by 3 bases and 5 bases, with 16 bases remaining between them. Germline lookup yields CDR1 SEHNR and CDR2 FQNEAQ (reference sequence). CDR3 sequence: CASSFPTQGVETQYF. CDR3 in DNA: TGTGCCAGCAGCTTCCCTACACAGGGAGTGGAGACCCAGTACTTC.

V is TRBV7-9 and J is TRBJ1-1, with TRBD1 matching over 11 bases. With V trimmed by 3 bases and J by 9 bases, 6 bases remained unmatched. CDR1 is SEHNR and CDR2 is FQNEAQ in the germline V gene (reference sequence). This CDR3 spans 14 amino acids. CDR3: CASSFVGTGGKAFF. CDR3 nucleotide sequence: TGTGCCAGCAGCTTTGTAGGGACAGGGGGAAAAGCTTTCTTT. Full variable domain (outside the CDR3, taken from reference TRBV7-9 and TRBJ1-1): DTGVSQNPRHKITKRGQNVTFRCDPISEHNRLYWYRQTLGQGPEFLTYFQNEAQLEKSRLLSDRFSAERPKGSFSTLEIQRTEQGDSAMYLCASSFVGTGGKAFFGQGTRLTVV.

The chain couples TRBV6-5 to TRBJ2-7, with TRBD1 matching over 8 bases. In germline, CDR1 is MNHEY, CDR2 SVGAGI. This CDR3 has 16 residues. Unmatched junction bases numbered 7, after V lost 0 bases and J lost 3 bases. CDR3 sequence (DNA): TGTGCCAGCAGTTACTCGTGGGACAGGTCCTACTACGAGCAGTACTTC. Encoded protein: CASSYSWDRSYYEQYF.

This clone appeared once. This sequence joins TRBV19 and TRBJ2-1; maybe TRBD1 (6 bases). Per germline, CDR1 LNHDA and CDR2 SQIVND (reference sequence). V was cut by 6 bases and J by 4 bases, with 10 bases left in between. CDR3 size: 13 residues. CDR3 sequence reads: CASSPQGYNEQFF. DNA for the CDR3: TGTGCCAGTAGCCCTCAGGGGTACAATGAGCAGTTCTTC.

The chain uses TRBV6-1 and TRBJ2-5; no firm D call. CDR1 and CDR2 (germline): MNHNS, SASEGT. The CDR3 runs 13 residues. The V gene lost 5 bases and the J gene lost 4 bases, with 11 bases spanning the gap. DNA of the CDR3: TGTGCCAGCAGTTTGTCGAGAGGAGAGACCCAGTACTTC. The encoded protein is CASSLSRGETQYF.

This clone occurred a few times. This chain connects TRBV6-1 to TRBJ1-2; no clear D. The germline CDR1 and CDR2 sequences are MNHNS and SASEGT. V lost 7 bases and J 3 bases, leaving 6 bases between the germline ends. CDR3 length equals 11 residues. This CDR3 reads CASTEYYGYTF. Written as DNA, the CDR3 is TGTGCCAGCACGGAGTACTATGGCTACACCTTC.

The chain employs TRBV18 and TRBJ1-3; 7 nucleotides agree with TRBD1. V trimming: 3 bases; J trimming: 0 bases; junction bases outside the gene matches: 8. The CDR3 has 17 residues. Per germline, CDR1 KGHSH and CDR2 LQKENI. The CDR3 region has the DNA TGTGCCAGCTCACCTTTTGGGACAGCGGGCTCTGGAAACACCATATATTTT. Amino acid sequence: CASSPFGTAGSGNTIYF.

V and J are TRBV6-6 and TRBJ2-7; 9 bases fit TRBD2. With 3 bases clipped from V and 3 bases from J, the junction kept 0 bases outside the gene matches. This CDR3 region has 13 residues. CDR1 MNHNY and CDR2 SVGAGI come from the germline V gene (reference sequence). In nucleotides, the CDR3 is TGTGCCAGCAGTTATAGCGGGAGCTACGAGCAGTACTTC. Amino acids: CASSYSGSYEQYF.